This T cell receptor beta chain was sequenced in a study of identical twins. Each cDNA held unique molecular identifiers, and template switching gave it a universal primer site. TCRdb recomputed calls from the 5' RACE reads with MiXCR, one row per CDR3 protein. The sample includes 400,000 to 600,000 distinct CDR3 sequences, approximately 20% seen only once; the top ten take around 0.48%. CDR3 length: 14 residues. Per the germline V gene, CDR1 is MDHEN and CDR2 is SYDVKM. V gave up 3 bases and J gave up 9 bases; unmatched junction bases: 5. To note about this clonotype: Antigen unknown.

Regarding the study as a whole: Abundant beta clonotypes from cord blood bore fewer insertions; memory repertoires lacked this pattern. With beta out-of-frame sequences, excess sharing by twins was weaker. Zero-insertion analyses might be partly confounded by invariant T cells like MAIT and iNKT.

In addition, the sample was reused for a study of yellow fever vaccine responses in identical twins.

V is TRBV28 and J is TRBJ2-1, with 10 bases identical to TRBD2. This TCR derives from a young woman in good health. The sample consisted of CD4+ T cells sorted from blood. The CDR3 DNA is TGTGCCAGCAGTTTTCTAGCGGGAGCCATTGAGCAGTTCTTC. Translated, it gives CASSFLAGAIEQFF.